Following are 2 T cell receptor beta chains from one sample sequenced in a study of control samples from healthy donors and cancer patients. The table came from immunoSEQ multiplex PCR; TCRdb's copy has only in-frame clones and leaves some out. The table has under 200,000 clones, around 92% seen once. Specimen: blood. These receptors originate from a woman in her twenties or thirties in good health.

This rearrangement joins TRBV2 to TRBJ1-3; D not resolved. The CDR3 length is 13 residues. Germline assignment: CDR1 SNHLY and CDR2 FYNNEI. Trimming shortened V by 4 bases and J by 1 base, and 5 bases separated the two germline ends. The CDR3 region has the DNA TGTGCCAGCAGTGCAGAATCTGGAAACACCATATATTTT. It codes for CASSAESGNTIYF.

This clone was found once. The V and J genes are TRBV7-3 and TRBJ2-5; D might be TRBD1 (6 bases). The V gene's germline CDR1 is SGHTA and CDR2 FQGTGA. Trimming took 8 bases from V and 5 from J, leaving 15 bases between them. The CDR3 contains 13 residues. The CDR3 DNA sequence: TGTGCCAGCTTACAGGGTTTGGGGGAGACCCAGTACTTC. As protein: CASLQGLGETQYF.